This TCR beta chain was documented in a study of T cells in narcolepsy. General observations from the study: HCRT-specific and TRIB2-specific autoreactive clonotypes appeared among same-patient CSF and blood CD4+ clonotypes.

The CDR3 loop spans 13 amino acids. Germline CDR1 reads KGHSH; CDR2 reads LQKENI. As for this clone: The antigen is not known.

Generated by immunoSEQ multiplex PCR, the TCRdb table keeps only in-frame clones and is missing some. The repertoire includes about 40,000 clones, roughly 88% of them detected once, and roughly 1.6% sits in the top ten. The specimen was CD45RA- memory CD4+ T cells from PBMCs. The sequence derives from a human donor with narcolepsy. The V call is TRBV18, the J call TRBJ2-5; D remains ambiguous. The J call may not be correct, given that the DNA end is closer to TRBJ2-7. CDR3 loop: CASSPGQSYEQYF. CDR3 sequence (DNA): TGTGCCAGCTCACCAGGGCAGTCCTACGAGCAGTACTTC.